This T cell receptor beta chain was documented in a study of T cell responses to AZD1222 COVID-19 vaccine. The V gene's germline CDR1 is ENHRY and CDR2 SYGVKD. The CDR3 runs 14 residues. The V end was cut by 4 bases, the J end by 0 bases, with 9 bases between. Concerning this clone itself: As yet, its antigen is unknown.

Points from the study as a whole: Targets within unmutated variant regions were reportedly found for nearly half of spike-specific TCRs. When two AZD1222 doses had been given, Spike-specific TCR breadth and depth rose. Repertoire sampling happened only post peak T cell response.

Assay: immunoSEQ multiplex PCR; the TCRdb copy retains only in-frame clones and omits some. The repertoire holds roughly 97,000 clones, with roughly 86% as singletons. This TCR was sampled from an adult who received the MenACWY meningococcal vaccine as a control. The input for sequencing was peripheral blood, taken 28 days after the second dose of the MenACWY control vaccine. The chain employs TRBV10-3 and TRBJ1-1; D unclear. CDR3 in DNA: TGTGCCATCAGTGGGCAGAACATGAACACTGAAGCTTTCTTT. Its protein product is CAISGQNMNTEAFF.